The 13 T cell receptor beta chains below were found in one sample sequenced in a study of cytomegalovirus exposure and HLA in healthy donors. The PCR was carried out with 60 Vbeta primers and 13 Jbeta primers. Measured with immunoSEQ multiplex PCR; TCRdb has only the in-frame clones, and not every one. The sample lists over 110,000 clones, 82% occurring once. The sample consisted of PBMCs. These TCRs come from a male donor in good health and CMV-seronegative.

The DNA of the CDR3 is TGTGCCAGCAGCCCAGTCCGGCCGGGTCAGCCCCAGCATTTT. It is translated as CASSPVRPGQPQHF. The chain carries TRBV28 and TRBJ1-5; D remains unclear. Looked up from germline, CDR1 is MDHEN and CDR2 is SYDVKM. The CDR3 consists of 14 residues. The germline V and J ends were trimmed by 6 bases and 6 bases, with 15 bases remaining between them.

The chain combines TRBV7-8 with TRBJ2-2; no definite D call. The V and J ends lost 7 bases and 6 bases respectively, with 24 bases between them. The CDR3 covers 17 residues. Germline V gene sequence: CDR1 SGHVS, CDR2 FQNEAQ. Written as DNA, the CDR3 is TGTGCCAGCAATGACCTTCGAATGGTTTTCGAGGCCGGGGAGCTGTTTTTT. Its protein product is CASNDLRMVFEAGELFF.

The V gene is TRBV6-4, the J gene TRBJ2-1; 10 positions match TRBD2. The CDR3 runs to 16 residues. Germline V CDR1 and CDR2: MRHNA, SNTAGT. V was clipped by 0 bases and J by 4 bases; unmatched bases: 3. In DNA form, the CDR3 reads TGTGCCAGCAGTGACTCTACTAGCGGGATATACAATGAGCAGTTCTTC. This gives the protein CASSDSTSGIYNEQFF.

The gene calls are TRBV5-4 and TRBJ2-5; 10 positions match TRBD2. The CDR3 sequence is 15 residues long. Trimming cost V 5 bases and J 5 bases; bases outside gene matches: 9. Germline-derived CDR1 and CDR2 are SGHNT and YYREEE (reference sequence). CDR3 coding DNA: TGTGCCAGCAGATCTAGCGGGAGATTCGGGGAGACCCAGTACTTC. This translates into CASRSSGRFGETQYF.

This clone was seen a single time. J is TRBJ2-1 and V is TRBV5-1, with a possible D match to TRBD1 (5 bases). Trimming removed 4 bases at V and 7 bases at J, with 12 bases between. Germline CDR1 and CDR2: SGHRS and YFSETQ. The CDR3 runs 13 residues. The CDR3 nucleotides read TGCGCCAGCAGCCAGACAGAGGTGAATGAGCAGTTCTTC. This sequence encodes CASSQTEVNEQFF.

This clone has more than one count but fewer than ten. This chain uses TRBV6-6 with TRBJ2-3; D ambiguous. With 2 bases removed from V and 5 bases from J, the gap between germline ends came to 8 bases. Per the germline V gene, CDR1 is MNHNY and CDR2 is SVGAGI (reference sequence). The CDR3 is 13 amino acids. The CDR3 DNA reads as TGTGCCAGCAGTTACGAGGCCGAAGATACGCAGTATTTT. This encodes CASSYEAEDTQYF.

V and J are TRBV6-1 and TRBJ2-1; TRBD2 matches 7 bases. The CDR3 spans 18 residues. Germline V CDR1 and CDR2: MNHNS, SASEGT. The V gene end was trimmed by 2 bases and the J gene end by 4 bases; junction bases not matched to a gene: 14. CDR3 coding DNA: TGTGCCAGCAGTGAAACCCTTTTTCCCGGGGGGTTTTACAATGAGCAGTTCTTC. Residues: CASSETLFPGGFYNEQFF.

This CDR3 reads CASRDDKTGRNQPQHF. In DNA, the CDR3 is TGTGCCAGCAGAGACGATAAGACAGGGCGGAATCAGCCCCAGCATTTT. The rearrangement links TRBV28 to TRBJ1-5; 7 bases are a match to TRBD1. The CDR3 totals 16 residues. The germline gives CDR1 MDHEN, CDR2 SYDVKM. V lost 6 bases and J lost 4; bases outside the gene matches: 12.

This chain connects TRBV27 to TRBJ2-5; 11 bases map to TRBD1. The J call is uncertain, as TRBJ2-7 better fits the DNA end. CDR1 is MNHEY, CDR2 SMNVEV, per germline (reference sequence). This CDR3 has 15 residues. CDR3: CASSPRTGGRGEQYF. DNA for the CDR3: TGTGCCAGCAGTCCCCGGACAGGGGGCAGGGGCGAGCAGTACTTC.

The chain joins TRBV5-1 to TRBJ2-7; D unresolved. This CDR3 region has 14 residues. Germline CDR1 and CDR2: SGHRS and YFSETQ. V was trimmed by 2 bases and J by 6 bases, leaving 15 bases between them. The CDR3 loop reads CASSFGLVPSEQYF. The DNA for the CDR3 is TGCGCCAGCAGCTTTGGGCTGGTACCGAGCGAGCAGTACTTC.

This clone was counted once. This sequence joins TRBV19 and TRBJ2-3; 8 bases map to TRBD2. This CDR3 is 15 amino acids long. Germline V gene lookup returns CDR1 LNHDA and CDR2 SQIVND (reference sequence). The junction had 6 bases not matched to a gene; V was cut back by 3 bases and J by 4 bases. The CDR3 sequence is CASSMGLDFPDTQYF. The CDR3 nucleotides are TGTGCCAGTAGTATGGGACTAGACTTTCCAGATACGCAGTATTTT.

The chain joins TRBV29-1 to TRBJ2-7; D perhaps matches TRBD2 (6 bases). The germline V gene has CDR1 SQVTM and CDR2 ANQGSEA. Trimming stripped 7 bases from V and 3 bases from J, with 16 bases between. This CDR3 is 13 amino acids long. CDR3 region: CSAAPGLDYEQYF. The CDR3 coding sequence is TGCAGCGCCGCCCCGGGACTTGACTACGAGCAGTACTTC.

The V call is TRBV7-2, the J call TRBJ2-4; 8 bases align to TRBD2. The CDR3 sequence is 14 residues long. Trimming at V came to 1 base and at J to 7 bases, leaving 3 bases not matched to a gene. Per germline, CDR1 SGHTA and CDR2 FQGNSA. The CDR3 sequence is CASSLGLALNIQYF. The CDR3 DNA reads TGTGCCAGCAGCTTAGGACTAGCGCTGAACATTCAGTACTTC. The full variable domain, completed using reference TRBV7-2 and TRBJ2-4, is GAGVSQSPSNKVTEKGKDVELRCDPISGHTALYWYRQSLGQGLEFLIYFQGNSAPDKSGLPSDRFSAERTGGSVSTLTIQRTQQEDSAVYLCASSLGLALNIQYFGAGTRLSVL.